This TCR beta chain was sequenced during a study of blood T cells in healthy people across ages. The CDR3 is 19 residues long. With 6 bases clipped from V and 0 bases from J, the junction kept 17 bases outside the gene matches. For the second PCR, which ran for about 6 to 11 cycles, a sample-barcoded 5' primer and a J-beta primer mix were used. TCRdb reprocessed the 5' RACE reads with MiXCR, giving one entry per CDR3 protein. The sample records roughly 2 million distinct CDR3 sequences, 49% being singletons. This chain uses TRBV12-3 or TRBV12-4 with TRBJ1-2; TRBD1 matches 9 bases. The clonotype originates from a woman between 35 and 50 years old in good health. The sequencing input was blood. The CDR3 region has the DNA TGTGCCAGCAGACGACACTCCGGGACAGGGCCACTCGCTAACTATGGCTACACCTTC. This codes for CASRRHSGTGPLANYGYTF.